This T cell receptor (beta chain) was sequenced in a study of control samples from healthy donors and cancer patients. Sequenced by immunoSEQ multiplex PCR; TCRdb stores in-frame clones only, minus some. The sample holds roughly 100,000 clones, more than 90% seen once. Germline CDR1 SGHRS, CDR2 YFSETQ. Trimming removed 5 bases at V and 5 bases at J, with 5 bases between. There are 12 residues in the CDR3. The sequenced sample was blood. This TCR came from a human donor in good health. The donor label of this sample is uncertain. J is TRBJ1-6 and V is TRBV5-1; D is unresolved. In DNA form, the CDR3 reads TGCGCCAGCAGGGAAAATAATTCACCCCTCCACTTT. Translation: CASRENNSPLHF.